This T cell receptor (beta chain) was identified in a study of T-cell reconstitution after alpha-beta-depleted transplantation in children. The library targeted TCRbeta and was prepared with unique molecular identifiers. TCRdb reanalysed the PCR reads using MiXCR and keeps one entry per CDR3 protein. The table includes about 610,000 distinct CDR3 sequences, 10% to 13% detected once. This clonotype was observed a few times. In germline, CDR1 is ENHRY, CDR2 SYGVKD. V lost 10 bases and J lost 7, with 16 bases in between. The CDR3 has 13 residues. The gene calls are TRBV10-3 and TRBJ1-4; D possibly corresponds to TRBD1 (5 bases). This receptor was identified in a human donor who donated a stem cell graft to a child with acute myeloid leukemia. The specimen comprised PBMCs from the stem cell graft donor, sampled from the stem cell graft. CDR3 nucleotide sequence: TGTGCCACCAGCCTGGGGGATAGTGAAAAACTGTTTTTT. It translates to CATSLGDSEKLFF.